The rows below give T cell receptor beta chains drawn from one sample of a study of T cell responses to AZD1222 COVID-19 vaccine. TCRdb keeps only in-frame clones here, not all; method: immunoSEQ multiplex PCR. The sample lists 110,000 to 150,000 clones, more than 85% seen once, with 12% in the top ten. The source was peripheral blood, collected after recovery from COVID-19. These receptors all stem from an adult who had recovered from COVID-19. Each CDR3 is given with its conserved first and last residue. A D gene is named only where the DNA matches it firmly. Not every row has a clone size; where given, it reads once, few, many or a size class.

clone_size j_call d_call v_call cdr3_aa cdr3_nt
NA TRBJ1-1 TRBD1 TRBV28 CASSLSTAGGDDTEAFF TGTGCCAGCAGTTTATCCACCGCAGGGGGCGACGACACTGAAGCTTTCTTT
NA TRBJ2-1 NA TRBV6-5 CASTGGYNEQFF TGTGCCAGCACGGGCGGTTACAATGAGCAGTTCTTC
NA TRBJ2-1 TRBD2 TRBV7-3 CASSARTSGDNEQFF TGTGCCAGCAGCGCTCGGACTAGCGGGGACAATGAGCAGTTCTTC
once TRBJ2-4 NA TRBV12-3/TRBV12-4 CASRDQSSDIQYF TGTGCCAGCAGGGACCAGTCTTCGGACATTCAGTACTTC
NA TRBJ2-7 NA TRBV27 CASSLGRSSYEQYF TGTGCCAGCAGTTTAGGCAGGAGCTCCTACGAGCAGTACTTC
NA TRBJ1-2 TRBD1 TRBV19 CASIPGQGDPYGYTF TGTGCCAGTATCCCGGGACAGGGGGACCCCTATGGCTACACCTTC
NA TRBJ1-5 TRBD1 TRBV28 CASRESITGGTNQPQHF TGTGCCAGCAGGGAATCGATTACAGGGGGCACCAATCAGCCCCAGCATTTT
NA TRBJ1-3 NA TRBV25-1 CASSLLGNTIYF TGTGCCAGCAGCCTACTCGGGAACACCATATATTTT
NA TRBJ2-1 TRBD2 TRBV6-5 CASSTGTSGNNEQFF TGTGCCAGCAGTACGGGGACTAGCGGGAACAATGAGCAGTTCTTC
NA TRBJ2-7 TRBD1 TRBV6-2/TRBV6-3 CASSYDRVHEQYF TGTGCCAGCAGTTACGACAGGGTCCACGAGCAGTACTTC
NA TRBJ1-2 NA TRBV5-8 CASSLPLYGYTF TGTGCCAGCAGCTTGCCCCTGTATGGCTACACCTTC
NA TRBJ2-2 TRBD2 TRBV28 CASSESSGKTGELFF TGTGCCAGCAGTGAGAGTAGCGGGAAAACCGGGGAGCTGTTTTTT
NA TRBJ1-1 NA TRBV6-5 CASRIELVNTEAFF TGTGCCAGCAGAATCGAGTTAGTGAACACTGAAGCTTTCTTT
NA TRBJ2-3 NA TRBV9 CASSRGGTADTQYF TGTGCCAGCAGTAGGGGAGGAACCGCAGATACGCAGTATTTT
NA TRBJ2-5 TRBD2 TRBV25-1 CASNRGASGRLETQYF TGTGCCAGCAACCGAGGGGCTAGCGGGAGGTTGGAGACCCAGTACTTC
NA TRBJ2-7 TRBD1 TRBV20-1 CSASSGTGIHEQYF TGCAGTGCTAGTTCCGGGACAGGGATACACGAGCAGTACTTC
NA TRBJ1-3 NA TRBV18 CASSPPRSSSGNTIYF TGTGCCAGCTCACCACCGAGATCTTCCTCTGGAAACACCATATATTTT
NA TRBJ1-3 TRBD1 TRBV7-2 CASSLAQDRMSSGNTIYF TGTGCCAGCAGCTTAGCCCAGGACAGGATGAGCTCTGGAAACACCATATATTTT
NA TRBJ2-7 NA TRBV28 CASSLTTGTPSYEQYF TGTGCCAGCAGCCTTACGACCGGGACACCCTCCTACGAGCAGTACTTC
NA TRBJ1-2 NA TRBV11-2 CASSLENYGYTF TGTGCCAGCAGCTTAGAAAACTATGGCTACACCTTC
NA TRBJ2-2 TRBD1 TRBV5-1 CASSLRTGDTGELFF TGCGCCAGCAGCTTGAGGACAGGGGACACCGGGGAGCTGTTTTTT
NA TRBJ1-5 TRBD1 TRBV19 CASSPHRGYNQPQHF TGTGCCAGTAGTCCCCACAGGGGATACAATCAGCCCCAGCATTTT
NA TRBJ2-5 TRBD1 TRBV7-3 CASSYQGAQETQYF TGTGCCAGCAGCTACCAGGGGGCCCAAGAGACCCAGTACTTC
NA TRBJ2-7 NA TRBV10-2 CASSVIRGPLPFSYLHYEQYF TGCGCCAGCAGTGTCATCAGGGGACCCCTACCTTTCTCCTACCTTCACTACGAGCAGTACTTC
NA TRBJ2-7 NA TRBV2 CASIGYYEQYF TGTGCCAGCATAGGGTATTACGAGCAGTACTTC
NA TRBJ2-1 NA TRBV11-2 CASSAGLRGESDEQFF TGTGCCAGCAGCGCGGGACTGAGGGGGGAAAGCGATGAGCAGTTCTTC
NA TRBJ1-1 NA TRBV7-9 CASSLQSMNTEAFF TGTGCCAGCAGCTTACAGTCCATGAACACTGAAGCTTTCTTT
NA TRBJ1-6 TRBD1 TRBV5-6 CASSPLGQGVYSPLHF TGTGCCAGCAGCCCCCTGGGACAGGGGGTATATTCACCCCTCCACTTT
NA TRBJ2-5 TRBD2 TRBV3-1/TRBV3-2 CASSLAGPGTQYF TGTGCCAGCAGCCTAGCGGGGCCAGGGACCCAGTACTTC
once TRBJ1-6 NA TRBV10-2 CASSEFGNSPLHF TGCGCCAGCAGTGAGTTCGGCAATTCACCCCTCCACTTT
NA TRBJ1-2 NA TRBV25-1 CASSDSATTPFYGYTF TGTGCCAGCAGTGATTCAGCCACAACACCTTTCTATGGCTACACCTTC
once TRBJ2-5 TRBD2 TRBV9 CASSVAGLAGQETQYF TGTGCCAGCAGCGTAGCTGGACTAGCGGGGCAAGAGACCCAGTACTTC
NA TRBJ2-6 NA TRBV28 CASRIRPPGANVLTF TGTGCCAGCAGAATCAGGCCACCTGGGGCCAACGTCCTGACTTTC
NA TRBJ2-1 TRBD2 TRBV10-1 CASSRTRDDDEQFF TGCGCCAGCAGTCGGACTAGAGACGACGATGAGCAGTTCTTC
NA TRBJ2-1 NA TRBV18 CASSPESSRTFQFF TGTGCCAGCTCACCGGAGAGCTCCAGGACTTTTCAGTTCTTC
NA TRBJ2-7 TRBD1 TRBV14 CASSPKGQGASYEQYF TGTGCCAGCAGCCCAAAAGGACAGGGGGCGTCCTACGAGCAGTACTTC
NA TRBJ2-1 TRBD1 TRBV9 CASSTTGANEQFF TGTGCCAGCAGCACCACAGGGGCCAATGAGCAGTTCTTC